These 15 T cell receptor beta chains originate from one sample sequenced in a study of T cells in localized non-small cell lung cancer. Clones were read by immunoSEQ multiplex PCR, and TCRdb kept only the in-frame ones, dropping some. The repertoire holds 100,000 or so clones, just over 90% seen once, with roughly 4.3% in the top ten. The source was PBMCs, collected before any cancer treatment. The receptor set was obtained from a woman aged 40 to 75 with stage II squamous cell lung carcinoma.

The rearrangement links TRBV19 to TRBJ2-5; D unclear. CDR3 length equals 12 residues. Germline CDR1 is LNHDA and CDR2 is SQIVND (reference sequence). Trimming pared 9 bases from V and 5 bases from J, leaving 13 bases between. CDR3 bases: TGTGCCAGCGCGTCCGTTGGGGAGACCCAGTACTTC. This encodes CASASVGETQYF.

The sample holds a few counts of this clone. The V call is TRBV15, the J call TRBJ1-5, with TRBD1 matching 8 bases. There are 15 residues in the CDR3. The germline CDR1 and CDR2 sequences are LNHNV and YYDKDF (reference sequence). Trimming at V came to 5 bases and at J to 7 bases, leaving 10 bases not matched to a gene. The CDR3 sequence: CATSPTGGERQPQHF. The CDR3 DNA reads TGTGCCACCAGCCCCACAGGGGGAGAGCGGCAGCCCCAGCATTTT.

The V call is TRBV15, the J call TRBJ2-1; 8 bases match TRBD1. This CDR3 spans 15 amino acids. CDR1 LNHNV and CDR2 YYDKDF come from the germline V gene (reference sequence). V trimming: 5 bases; J trimming: 2 bases; junction bases outside the gene matches: 5. CDR3: CATSSTGGAYNEQFF. DNA of the CDR3: TGTGCCACCAGCTCAACAGGGGGAGCCTACAATGAGCAGTTCTTC.

This clone was observed a few times. This chain links TRBV5-1 with TRBJ2-1; D is unresolved. The CDR3 is 14 residues long. V was pared by 5 bases and J by 3 bases, with 12 bases between. The germline V gene has CDR1 SGHRS and CDR2 YFSETQ. The CDR3 coding sequence is TGCGCCAGCAGTGGAGACAACTACTACAATGAGCAGTTCTTC. The encoded protein is CASSGDNYYNEQFF.

This chain connects TRBV4-1 to TRBJ2-7, with a weak D call TRBD1 (5 bases). Trimming removed 0 bases at V and 2 bases at J, with 14 bases between. Germline assignment: CDR1 MGHRA and CDR2 YSYEKL. The CDR3 covers 16 residues. The CDR3 region has the DNA TGCGCCAGCAGCCAAGATGAGACAAGGGGAACCTACGAGCAGTACTTC. Its protein is CASSQDETRGTYEQYF.

The chain carries TRBV6-5 and TRBJ1-1; no firm D call. Germline CDR1 is MNHEY and CDR2 is SVGAGI. The CDR3 spans 13 residues. The V gene lost 0 bases and the J gene lost 1 base, with 3 bases spanning the gap. Written as DNA, the CDR3 is TGTGCCAGCAGTTACTCGGCGAACACTGAAGCTTTCTTT. Amino acid sequence: CASSYSANTEAFF.

The chain couples TRBV13 to TRBJ2-5; perhaps TRBD2 as D (6 bases). The end of the DNA fits TRBJ2-7 better, so the J call may be wrong. CDR1 PRHDT and CDR2 FYEKMQ come from the germline V gene (reference sequence). CDR3 length: 13 residues. DNA of the CDR3: TGTGCCAGCAGCCCTTCTGCGGGGCACGAGCAGTACTTC. Translation: CASSPSAGHEQYF.

V gene TRBV15 combines with J gene TRBJ2-7; D not certain. Germline loops: CDR1 LNHNV, CDR2 YYDKDF (reference sequence). This CDR3 is built from 14 residues. V was pared by 0 bases and J by 1 base, with 7 bases between. Written as DNA, the CDR3 is TGTGCCACCAGCAGAGAACAGACATCCTACGAGCAGTACTTC. Translated: CATSREQTSYEQYF.

The count of this clone is one. The chain recombines TRBV6-1 with TRBJ2-6; the D is unclear. The CDR3 contains 15 residues. Trimming shortened V by 3 bases and J by 1 base, and 7 bases separated the two germline ends. Germline V gene data show CDR1 as MNHNS and CDR2 as SASEGT. The CDR3 loop reads CASSESASGANVLTF. The DNA of the CDR3 is TGTGCCAGCAGTGAGTCGGCTTCTGGGGCCAACGTCCTGACTTTC.

The CDR3 DNA sequence: TGTGCCAGCAGCTTGGCCCTAGACCAAGAGACCCAGTACTTC. This gives the protein CASSLALDQETQYF. The chain employs TRBV5-4 and TRBJ2-5; D unclear. Trimming stripped 0 bases from V and 0 bases from J, with 6 bases between. The CDR3 is 14 residues long. From germline, CDR1 is SGHNT and CDR2 YYREEE (reference sequence).

The rearrangement links TRBV5-1 to TRBJ1-1, with D possibly TRBD1 on 6 matching bases. This CDR3 is built from 15 residues. Germline V gene lookup returns CDR1 SGHRS and CDR2 YFSETQ. Trimming left V 2 bases short and J 1 base short, with 12 bases between. The CDR3 loop is CASSFSGDPNTEAFF. The CDR3 bases are TGCGCCAGCAGCTTTTCAGGGGACCCGAACACTGAAGCTTTCTTT.

The rearrangement uses TRBV6-5 and TRBJ2-4; TRBD2 is a possible D gene (5 bases). CDR1 is MNHEY and CDR2 is SVGAGI in the germline V gene. The V end lost 10 bases, the J end lost 6 bases, and 16 bases lay between the germline ends. The CDR3 spans 13 residues. The CDR3 DNA follows: TGTGCCACCACGGGAACTGTTGGAAACATTCAGTACTTC. Its protein is CATTGTVGNIQYF.

The chain recombines TRBV5-1 with TRBJ2-5; TRBD2 is a possible D gene (5 bases). The CDR3 is made up of 14 amino acids. Germline V gene sequence: CDR1 SGHRS, CDR2 YFSETQ. V was shortened by 3 bases and J by 5 bases, with 14 bases between the two germline ends. Here the CDR3 DNA reads TGCGCCAGCAGCTGGATGACCCGAGGGGAGACCCAGTACTTC. Its translation is CASSWMTRGETQYF.

This rearrangement joins TRBV7-2 to TRBJ1-2; D gene uncertain. V lost 4 bases, J lost 8 bases, and 14 bases lay in between. The CDR3 sequence is 13 residues long. Germline loops: CDR1 SGHTA, CDR2 FQGNSA. As DNA, the CDR3 is TGTGCCAGCAGCTCCCGGTCGCTCCCGGGCTACACCTTC. Protein sequence: CASSSRSLPGYTF.

The gene calls are TRBV27 and TRBJ1-5, with 7 bases identical to TRBD1. The V gene end was trimmed by 3 bases and the J gene end by 4 bases; junction bases not matched to a gene: 0. Looked up from germline, CDR1 is MNHEY and CDR2 is SMNVEV (reference sequence). The CDR3 is 13 residues long. In DNA form, the CDR3 reads TGTGCCAGCAGTTTGGGACAGAATCAGCCCCAGCATTTT. It translates to CASSLGQNQPQHF.